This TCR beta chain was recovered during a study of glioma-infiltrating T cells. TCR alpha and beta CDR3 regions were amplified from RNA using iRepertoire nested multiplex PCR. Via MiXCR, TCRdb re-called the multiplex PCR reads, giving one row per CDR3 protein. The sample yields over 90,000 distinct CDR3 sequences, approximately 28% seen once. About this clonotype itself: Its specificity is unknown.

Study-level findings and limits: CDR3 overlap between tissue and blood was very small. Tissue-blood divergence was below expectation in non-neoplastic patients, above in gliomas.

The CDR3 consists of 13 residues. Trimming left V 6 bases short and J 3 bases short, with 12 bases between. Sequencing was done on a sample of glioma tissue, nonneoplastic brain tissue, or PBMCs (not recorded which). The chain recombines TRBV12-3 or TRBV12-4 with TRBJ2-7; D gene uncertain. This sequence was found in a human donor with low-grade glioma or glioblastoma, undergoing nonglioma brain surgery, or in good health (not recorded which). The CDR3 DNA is TGTGCCAGCAGGAATGGTATTTACTACGAGCAGTACTTC. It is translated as CASRNGIYYEQYF.